The rows below give T cell receptor beta chains drawn from one sample of a study of graft-versus-host responses after intestinal transplantation. No cognate antigen is known for these TCRs. Profiling relied on immunoSEQ multiplex PCR, and the TCRdb table lists in-frame clones only, not all of them. The profile shows roughly 96,000 clones, over 75% of them singletons. The material sequenced was unstimulated CD8+ T cells sorted from spleen or lymph node cells, taken before intestinal transplant. The receptor source for this set is a human donor who received an intestinal transplant. Each CDR3 is given with its conserved first and last residue. The D gene is left open where the match is weak. Clone size is given for some rows only: seen once, a few or many times, or a class if the clone is expanded.

V	J	size	length	D	DNA	CDR3
TRBV10-1	TRBJ2-1	once	15	TRBD1	TGCGCCAGCAGCGTACAGGGGCCCGCCTACAATGAGCAGTTCTTC	CASSVQGPAYNEQFF
TRBV30	TRBJ2-7	once	13	TRBD2	TGTGCCTGGAGTGAACTAGCGGGTCACGAGCAGTACTTC	CAWSELAGHEQYF
TRBV5-8	TRBJ2-1	NA	15	TRBD2	TGTGCCAGCAGCTTGGTTTCACTAGCGGGAATGTGGCAGTTCTTC	CASSLVSLAGMWQFF
TRBV28	TRBJ2-2	few	16	TRBD2	TGTGCCAGCAGTTTATTCCTAGCGGGGGTCACCGGGGAGCTGTTTTTT	CASSLFLAGVTGELFF
TRBV7-9	TRBJ2-4	NA	15	TRBD2	TGTGCCAGCAGGAACCAACTAGCGGGGCAAAACATTCAGTACTTC	CASRNQLAGQNIQYF
TRBV30	TRBJ1-5	NA	13	TRBD1	TGTGCCTGGAGGGACAGGGTTCCTCAGCCCCAGCATTTT	CAWRDRVPQPQHF
TRBV19	TRBJ2-7	once	12	NA	TGTGCCAGTAGTTCGGGAACCTACGAGCAGTACTTC	CASSSGTYEQYF
TRBV29-1	TRBJ1-2	NA	14	TRBD1	TGCAGCGTGAGGGGACAGCAGTCACCCAACGGCTACACCTTC	CSVRGQQSPNGYTF
TRBV19	TRBJ2-1	NA	13	TRBD2	TGTGCCAGTAGTCTAGGGACTAGTAATGAGCAGTTCTTC	CASSLGTSNEQFF
TRBV10-1	TRBJ2-7	NA	16	TRBD1	TGCGCCAGCAGTGAGTCAAGGGACAGGGGGGTTCACGAGCAGTACTTC	CASSESRDRGVHEQYF